This T cell receptor (beta chain) was recorded in a study of T cells in Graves' hyperthyroidism and ophthalmopathy. Study findings and constraints: Blood held most thyroid clonotypes expanded above 0.001 frequency.

The definition of stable Graves' hyperthyroidism was no ophthalmopathy progression within 18 months. Patients were excluded because of uncontrolled infection, other autoimmune disease, pregnancy or lactation. Around 10 ml of fresh peripheral blood supplied the PBMCs. TCR beta CDR3 regions were amplified from RNA. The primer set for the first-round RT-PCR of the TCR CDR3 was HTBI. Via MiXCR, TCRdb re-called the multiplex PCR reads, giving one row per CDR3 protein. The repertoire has under 350,000 distinct CDR3 sequences, over 20% of them found once; the top ten carry around 45%. As to this clonotype: Its matching antigen is unknown. With a much larger clone just one base away, this may be a read error.

In germline, CDR1 is GTSNPN, CDR2 SVGIG (reference sequence). J gave up 7 bases and V 3 bases, and 6 bases lay outside the gene matches. The CDR3 totals 14 residues. The source of this sequence is a woman in her forties or fifties with Graves' hyperthyroidism. Sequenced sample: blood. The J gene is TRBJ2-1, the V gene TRBV30; 10 bases match TRBD2. The DNA of the CDR3 is TGTGCCTGGAGCAGCGGGGGGGTCCCGAATGAGCAGTTCTTC. Amino acids: CAWSSGGVPNEQFF.